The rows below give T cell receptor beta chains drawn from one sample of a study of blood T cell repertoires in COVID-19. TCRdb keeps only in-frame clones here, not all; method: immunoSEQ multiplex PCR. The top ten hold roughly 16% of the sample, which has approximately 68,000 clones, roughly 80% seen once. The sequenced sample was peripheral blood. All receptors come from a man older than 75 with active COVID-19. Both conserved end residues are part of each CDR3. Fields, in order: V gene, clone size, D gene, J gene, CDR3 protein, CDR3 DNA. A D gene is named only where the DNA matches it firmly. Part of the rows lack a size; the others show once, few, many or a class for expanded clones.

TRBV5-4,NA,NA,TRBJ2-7,CASSFERTTYEQYF,TGTGCCAGCAGCTTTGAGCGGACCACCTACGAGCAGTACTTC
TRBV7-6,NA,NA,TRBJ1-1,CASSPMTGAEAFF,TGTGCCAGCAGTCCCATGACGGGGGCTGAAGCTTTCTTT
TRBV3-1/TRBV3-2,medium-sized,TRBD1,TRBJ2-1,CASSHRRTGTNEQFF,TGTGCCAGCAGCCATAGGCGGACAGGGACCAATGAGCAGTTCTTC
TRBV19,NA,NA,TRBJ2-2,CASSIGGRVTGELFF,TGTGCCAGTAGTATAGGGGGGCGGGTCACCGGGGAGCTGTTTTTT
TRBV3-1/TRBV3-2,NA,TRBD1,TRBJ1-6,CASSPRQGQLRNSPLHF,TGTGCCAGCAGCCCTAGACAGGGCCAGCTTCGGAATTCACCCCTCCACTTT
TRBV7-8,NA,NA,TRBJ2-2,CASSESGTGELFF,TGTGCCAGCAGCGAATCGGGTACCGGGGAGCTGTTTTTT
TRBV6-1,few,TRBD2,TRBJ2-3,CASSDGGADTQYF,TGTGCCAGCAGTGACGGGGGGGCAGATACGCAGTATTTT
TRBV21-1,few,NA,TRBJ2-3,CASPTPSSGRGPDTQYF,TGTGCCAGCCCCACCCCCTCTAGCGGGAGAGGCCCAGATACGCAGTATTTT
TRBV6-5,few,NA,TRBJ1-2,CASIVGRGGYGYTF,TGTGCCAGCATCGTCGGAAGGGGGGGCTATGGCTACACCTTC
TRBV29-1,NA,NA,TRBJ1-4,CSAATSSSNEKLFF,TGCAGCGCCGCGACCTCTAGCTCTAATGAAAAACTGTTTTTT
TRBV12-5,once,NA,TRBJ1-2,CASAPGEDYGYTF,TGTGCTAGTGCCCCCGGGGAGGACTATGGCTACACCTTC
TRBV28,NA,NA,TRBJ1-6,CASMAAGSERSPLHF,TGTGCCAGCATGGCGGCAGGGTCGGAGCGTTCACCCCTCCACTTT
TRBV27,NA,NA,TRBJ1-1,CASSAYRDLRTEAFF,TGTGCCAGCAGTGCGTACAGGGATCTGCGCACTGAAGCTTTCTTT
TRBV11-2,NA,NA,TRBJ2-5,CASSRLISRGGAGETQYF,TGTGCCAGCAGCCGACTAATTAGCCGAGGAGGGGCCGGGGAGACCCAGTACTTC
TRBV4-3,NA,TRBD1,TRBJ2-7,CASSQAAGTGAVREQYF,TGCGCCAGCAGCCAAGCCGCCGGGACAGGGGCCGTTCGCGAGCAGTACTTC
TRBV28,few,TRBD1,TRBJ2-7,CASSWDRGQEQYF,TGTGCCAGCAGTTGGGACAGGGGGCAAGAGCAGTACTTC
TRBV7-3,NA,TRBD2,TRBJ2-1,CASSPLGLAGEQFF,TGTGCCAGCAGCCCCCTCGGACTAGCGGGTGAGCAGTTCTTC
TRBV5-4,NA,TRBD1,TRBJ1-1,CASSLAQGGSTEAFF,TGTGCCAGCAGCTTGGCACAGGGGGGTAGCACTGAAGCTTTCTTT
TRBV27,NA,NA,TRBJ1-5,CASSVTKRGYNQPQHF,TGTGCCAGCAGCGTTACCAAAAGAGGATACAATCAGCCCCAGCATTTT
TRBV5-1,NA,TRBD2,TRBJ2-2,CASSLGGSGGELFF,TGCGCCAGCAGCTTGGGCGGGAGTGGCGGGGAGCTGTTTTTT
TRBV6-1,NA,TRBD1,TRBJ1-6,CASSETGGRNSPLHF,TGTGCCAGCAGTGAGACAGGGGGGAGGAATTCACCCCTCCACTTT
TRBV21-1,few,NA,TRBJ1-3,CASSTTPPERKYF,TGTGCCAGCAGCACAACGCCGCCCGAGCGAAAATATTTT
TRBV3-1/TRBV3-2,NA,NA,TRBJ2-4,CASGEQGAKNIQYF,TGTGCCAGCGGGGAACAGGGAGCCAAAAACATTCAGTACTTC
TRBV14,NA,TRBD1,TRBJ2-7,CASSRSGQGVYEQYF,TGTGCCAGCAGCCGTTCGGGACAGGGTGTCTACGAGCAGTACTTC
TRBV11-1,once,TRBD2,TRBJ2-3,CASSLELAGGADTQYF,TGTGCCAGCAGCTTAGAACTAGCGGGAGGTGCAGATACGCAGTATTTT
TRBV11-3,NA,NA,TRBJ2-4,CASTPLRGGTLNIQYF,TGTGCCAGCACCCCGCTTAGGGGCGGAACCTTGAACATTCAGTACTTC
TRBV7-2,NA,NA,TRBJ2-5,CASSQGGVGETQYF,TGTGCCAGCAGCCAGGGTGGGGTTGGGGAGACCCAGTACTTC
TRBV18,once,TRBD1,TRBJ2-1,CASSPGTGSFLNEQFF,TGTGCCAGCTCACCAGGGACAGGGTCTTTTCTAAATGAGCAGTTCTTC